This is a list of T cell receptor beta chains from one sample in a study of PD-1 blockade in mismatch repair-deficient tumors. Profiled with immunoSEQ multiplex PCR; TCRdb holds only in-frame clones, not every one. This table has about 16,000 clones, about four fifths appearing once. The specimen was PBMCs, collected before pembrolizumab treatment. The receptor set was obtained from an adult with mismatch repair-deficient cancer. The CDR3 runs from the conserved cysteine through the conserved F or W. The D gene is left open where the match is weak. The size of a clone is reported for some rows only, either as once, few or many, or as a class for expanded clones.

V,size,D,length,J,CDR3,DNA
TRBV4-2,once,TRBD1,15,TRBJ1-4,CASSPHRDRAEKLFF,TGTGCCAGCAGCCCCCACCGGGACAGAGCTGAAAAACTGTTTTTT
TRBV6-4,NA,TRBD2,15,TRBJ2-3,CASSDGRASTDTQYF,TGTGCCAGCAGTGACGGGAGGGCTAGCACAGATACGCAGTATTTT
TRBV5-1,once,NA,16,TRBJ2-3,CASSLAGSRAADTQYF,TGCGCCAGCAGCTTGGCCGGGTCTAGGGCGGCAGATACGCAGTATTTT
TRBV6-5,NA,NA,13,TRBJ2-1,CASSYGPPDEQFF,TGTGCCAGCAGTTATGGACCTCCGGATGAGCAGTTCTTC
TRBV6-5,NA,NA,15,TRBJ2-3,CASSYSPRGTDTQYF,TGTGCCAGCAGTTACTCCCCCCGGGGCACAGATACGCAGTATTTT
TRBV10-1,once,NA,15,TRBJ1-2,CASSESIIDGAGYTF,TGCGCCAGCAGTGAGTCGATAATAGACGGTGCGGGCTACACCTTC
TRBV6-1,NA,TRBD1,16,TRBJ1-5,CASSGRRDRTNQPQHF,TGTGCCAGCAGTGGCCGCCGGGACAGGACCAATCAGCCCCAGCATTTT
TRBV14,NA,NA,15,TRBJ2-4,CASSKISTTRNIQYF,TGTGCCAGCAGCAAGATATCGACAACTCGGAACATTCAGTACTTC
TRBV27,NA,TRBD2,18,TRBJ2-1,CASSLSPHKRGSYNEQFF,TGTGCCAGCAGTTTATCCCCCCACAAGCGGGGGTCCTACAATGAGCAGTTCTTC
TRBV7-9,NA,TRBD2,17,TRBJ2-1,CASTSSTSGRVANEQFF,TGTGCCAGCACCTCTTCGACTAGCGGGAGGGTGGCGAATGAGCAGTTCTTC
TRBV25-1,once,NA,15,TRBJ1-3,CASSEWLSSGNTIYF,TGTGCCAGCAGTGAATGGCTGAGCTCTGGAAACACCATATATTTT
TRBV6-1,NA,TRBD2,13,TRBJ2-7,CASSQRETYEQYF,TGTGCCAGCAGCCAGCGGGAGACCTACGAGCAGTACTTC
TRBV12-5,NA,NA,14,TRBJ2-1,CASGFGGFHNEQFF,TGTGCTAGTGGTTTTGGTGGGTTCCACAATGAGCAGTTCTTC
TRBV4-1,NA,TRBD1,16,TRBJ2-1,CASSLRRDRAGNEQFF,TGCGCCAGCAGCCTTAGACGGGACAGGGCGGGCAATGAGCAGTTCTTC
TRBV2,NA,NA,15,TRBJ1-4,CASRDRSATNEKLFF,TGTGCCAGCAGAGACAGGAGTGCAACTAATGAAAAACTGTTTTTT
TRBV2,once,NA,14,TRBJ2-3,CASSEGSTTDTQYF,TGTGCCAGCAGTGAAGGTAGCACCACAGATACGCAGTATTTT
TRBV7-2,NA,TRBD2,16,TRBJ2-3,CASSTHLAGSTDTQYF,TGTGCCAGCAGCACACATTTAGCGGGTAGCACAGATACGCAGTATTTT
TRBV5-1,NA,NA,14,TRBJ2-4,CASSLGDPGDIQYF,TGCGCCAGCAGCTTGGGGGACCCTGGGGACATTCAGTACTTC
TRBV5-4,NA,NA,13,TRBJ1-5,CASSSDLYQPQHF,TGTGCCAGCAGCTCTGACCTATATCAGCCCCAGCATTTT
TRBV6-8,NA,NA,13,TRBJ1-5,CASSHRVLQPQHF,TGTGCCAGCAGTCACAGGGTTTTGCAGCCCCAGCATTTT
TRBV10-3,NA,NA,15,TRBJ2-6,CAIWESISGANVLTF,TGTGCCATCTGGGAGTCTATCTCTGGGGCCAACGTCCTGACTTTC
TRBV6-5,NA,TRBD1,13,TRBJ1-4,CASAGTGGEKLFF,TGTGCCAGCGCCGGGACAGGGGGGGAAAAACTGTTTTTT
TRBV19,NA,NA,12,TRBJ2-1,CASSPGYNEQFF,TGTGCCAGTAGTCCCGGATACAATGAGCAGTTCTTC
TRBV6-4,NA,NA,13,TRBJ2-3,CASSVGSTDTQYF,TGTGCCAGCAGTGTCGGGAGCACAGATACGCAGTATTTT
TRBV15,once,NA,13,TRBJ2-1,CATSREGPGLRFF,TGTGCCACCAGCAGAGAGGGGCCGGGACTCCGTTTCTTC
TRBV19,NA,TRBD2,18,TRBJ2-3,CASSGGLAGVPHTDTQYF,TGTGCCAGTAGTGGGGGACTAGCGGGAGTTCCCCACACAGATACGCAGTATTTT
TRBV6-5,NA,NA,14,TRBJ2-5,CASSPQEREETQYF,TGTGCCAGCAGTCCACAAGAACGAGAAGAGACCCAGTACTTC
TRBV6-5,few,TRBD2,15,TRBJ2-7,CASSYSGGSSYEQYF,TGTGCCAGCAGTTACTCAGGCGGGAGCTCCTACGAGCAGTACTTC
TRBV28,NA,NA,15,TRBJ2-1,CASSLGGQGDNEQFF,TGTGCCAGCAGTTTAGGGGGACAAGGGGACAATGAGCAGTTCTTC